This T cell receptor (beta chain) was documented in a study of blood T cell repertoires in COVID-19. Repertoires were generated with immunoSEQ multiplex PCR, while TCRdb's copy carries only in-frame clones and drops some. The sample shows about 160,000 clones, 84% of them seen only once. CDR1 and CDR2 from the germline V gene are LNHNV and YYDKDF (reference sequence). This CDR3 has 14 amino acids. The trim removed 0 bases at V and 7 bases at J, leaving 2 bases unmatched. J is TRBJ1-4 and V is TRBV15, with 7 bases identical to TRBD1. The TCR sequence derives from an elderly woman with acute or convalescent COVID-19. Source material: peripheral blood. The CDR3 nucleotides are TGTGCCACCAGCAGAGAGTCAGGGGGTGAAAAACTGTTTTTT. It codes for CATSRESGGEKLFF. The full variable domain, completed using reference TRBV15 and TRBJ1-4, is DAMVIQNPRYQVTQFGKPVTLSCSQTLNHNVMYWYQQKSSQAPKLLFHYYDKDFNNEADTPDNFQSRRPNTSFCFLDIRSPGLGDTAMYLCATSRESGGEKLFFGSGTQLSVL.